The clone carrying this TCR beta chain was detected a few times. The sample belongs to a study of T cells in Graves' hyperthyroidism and ophthalmopathy. The investigators amplified TCR beta CDR3 regions from RNA transcripts. HTBI primers were employed in a first-round RT-PCR of the TCR CDR3. TCRdb reprocessed the multiplex PCR reads with MiXCR, giving one entry per CDR3 protein. The data contain about 250,000 distinct CDR3 sequences, approximately 25% of them singletons. CDR1 MNHNS and CDR2 SASEGT come from the germline V gene. There are 13 residues in the CDR3. V was cut by 8 bases and J by 2 bases, with 12 bases left in between.

Material for sequencing was blood. The receptor's source is a woman aged 40 to 55 with Graves' ophthalmopathy. The genes are TRBV6-1 and TRBJ1-1, with D tentatively TRBD1 (5 bases). The CDR3 sequence is CASGGRVNTEAFF. The CDR3 bases are TGTGCCAGCGGGGGTAGGGTCAACACTGAAGCTTTCTTT.